This TCR beta chain was recovered during a study of shared T cell receptors in the human thymus. This clone appeared a few times. Measured with immunoSEQ multiplex PCR; TCRdb has only the in-frame clones, and not every one. The table lists 500,000 to 750,000 clones, roughly 90% of them singletons. The same sample was also used in a study of human thymus T cells. Per that study: The thymus was resected at corrective cardiac surgery. Apparent bias marked the V and J gene usage of thymic and blood repertoires. What related research reported was that thymic repertoires overlapped highly among unrelated individuals.

The receptor was derived from a boy under two years old with a congenital heart defect. Sequences were obtained from thymocytes.

The CDR3 DNA is TGTGCCAGCTCCGGACAGGACAATGAAAAACTGTTTTTT. Its protein product is CASSGQDNEKLFF. The gene calls are TRBV18 and TRBJ1-4, with 7 bases lining up with TRBD1. The CDR3 length is 13 residues. Losses at the gene ends were 6 bases for V and 5 bases for J; bases not matched to a gene: 3. Germline V lookup: CDR1 KGHSH, CDR2 LQKENI.